This T cell receptor beta chain was recorded in a study of blood T cells in healthy people across ages. Overall study results and limits: TCR beta diversity was tightly associated with the proportion of naive T cells. Both naive CD4+ cell counts and diversity were greater in long-lived donors than in aged donors. While age rose, TCR beta diversity per million T cells dropped in a roughly linear way.

This clonotype was observed a few times. Its cognate antigen is unknown. This sequence may be a read error, since a much larger clone differs from it by one base. The CDR3 totals 15 residues. The ends were cut back, 4 bases at V and 7 bases at J, with 20 bases in the middle. Germline V gene sequence: CDR1 SGHTA, CDR2 FQGNSA. Each donor had roughly 10 milliliters of peripheral blood drawn. Sample-barcoded 5' priming and a J-beta primer mix drove a second PCR of about 6 to 12 cycles. TCRdb re-called the 5' RACE reads through MiXCR, storing one row per CDR3 protein. The repertoire holds roughly 700,000 distinct CDR3 sequences, with roughly 32% as singletons.

V gene TRBV7-2 combines with J gene TRBJ2-7; maybe TRBD2 (5 bases). This TCR derives from a woman aged 80 or over in good health. Specimen: blood. The CDR3 nucleotides are TGTGCCAGCAGCTCTACTAGTCCCTATTACAATGAGCAGTACTTC. It yields the protein CASSSTSPYYNEQYF.